The 21 T cell receptor beta chains listed next were all sequenced from one sample in a study of T cells after yellow fever vaccination. TCRdb recomputed calls from the 5' RACE reads with MiXCR, one row per CDR3 protein. The sample includes 250,000 to 350,000 distinct CDR3 sequences, around 4.4% of them seen just once. This material consisted of PBMCs, taken 15 days after the yellow fever booster vaccination. The source is a young man who received the YFV17D yellow fever vaccine.

Many counts were recorded for this clonotype. V is TRBV27 and J is TRBJ2-1; 7 bases map to TRBD1. V lost 1 base and J lost 2; bases outside the gene matches: 2. Germline assignment: CDR1 MNHEY and CDR2 SMNVEV (reference sequence). This CDR3 spans 15 amino acids. CDR3 coding DNA: TGTGCCAGCAGTTTATTTGGGACAGCCTACAATGAGCAGTTCTTC. Translating it yields CASSLFGTAYNEQFF.

Ten or more counts support this clonotype. The genes are TRBV5-1 and TRBJ1-1; D is possibly TRBD1 (6 bases). The CDR3 is 13 residues long. V was clipped by 3 bases and J by 5 bases, with 11 bases between them. Germline assignment: CDR1 SGHRS and CDR2 YFSETQ. The CDR3 protein is CASSSDRRTEAFF. DNA for the CDR3: TGCGCCAGCAGCTCCGACAGGCGTACTGAAGCTTTCTTT.

This clonotype occurred a few times. The CDR3 spells CASSPSGRANTGELFF. The CDR3 bases are TGTGCCAGCAGCCCCTCCGGTAGGGCGAACACCGGGGAGCTGTTTTTT. The rearrangement uses TRBV7-2 and TRBJ2-2; D remains ambiguous. CDR1 and CDR2 from the germline V gene are SGHTA and FQGNSA. With 5 bases removed from V and 0 bases from J, the gap between germline ends came to 13 bases. CDR3 length equals 16 residues. Filled out from reference TRBV7-2 and TRBJ2-2, the complete variable domain reads GAGVSQSPSNKVTEKGKDVELRCDPISGHTALYWYRQSLGQGLEFLIYFQGNSAPDKSGLPSDRFSAERTGGSVSTLTIQRTQQEDSAVYLCASSPSGRANTGELFFGEGSRLTVL.

The genes are TRBV7-2 and TRBJ1-5; no clear D gene. The ends were cut back, 2 bases at V and 2 bases at J, with 10 bases in the middle. Germline V lookup: CDR1 SGHTA, CDR2 FQGNSA. CDR3 size: 15 residues. The CDR3 region has the DNA TGTGCCAGCAGCTTATCGAGAGTAGGCAATCAGCCCCAGCATTTT. The encoded protein is CASSLSRVGNQPQHF.

The V call is TRBV3-1, the J call TRBJ2-7; D is unresolved. From germline, CDR1 is LGHDT and CDR2 YNNKEL (reference sequence). V was cut by 4 bases and J by 1 base, with 8 bases left in between. This CDR3 has 13 amino acids. CDR3 in amino acids: CASSLVGSYEQYV. For the CDR3, the DNA is TGTGCCAGCAGCCTCGTGGGATCCTACGAGCAGTACGTC.

This clonotype was seen ten or more times. The chain carries TRBV20-1 and TRBJ2-5; tentatively, D is TRBD1 or TRBD2 (5 bases each). There are 12 residues in the CDR3. Germline-derived CDR1 and CDR2 are DFQATT and SNEGSKA (reference sequence). The V end was cut by 3 bases, the J end by 2 bases, with 7 bases between. This CDR3 is CSARWGQETQYF. The CDR3, as DNA: TGCAGTGCTAGGTGGGGGCAAGAGACCCAGTACTTC.

This clonotype was counted only a few times. The V and J genes are TRBV4-1 and TRBJ2-2, with D possibly matching TRBD1 (6 bases). The CDR3 extends over 16 amino acids. V was cut by 1 base and J by 1 base, with 10 bases left in between. Germline CDR1 reads MGHRA; CDR2 reads YSYEKL. Here the CDR3 DNA reads TGCGCCAGCAGCCAAGTGCCGGGACAGAACACCGGGGAGCTGTTTTTT. This codes for CASSQVPGQNTGELFF.

This clonotype was seen more than once but under ten times. The chain is built from TRBV6-5 and TRBJ2-7, with TRBD1 matching over 7 bases. The CDR3 totals 16 residues. Germline V gene sequence: CDR1 MNHEY, CDR2 SVGAGI. Trimming cost V 5 bases and J 2 bases; bases outside gene matches: 12. The CDR3 is CASSRTPGQPPYEQYF. In DNA, the CDR3 is TGTGCCAGCAGTCGCACTCCGGGACAGCCGCCCTACGAGCAGTACTTC.

In this sample, this clonotype turned up many times. V usage is TRBV10-2 and J usage is TRBJ2-5; no clear D gene. Looked up from germline, CDR1 is WSHSY and CDR2 is SAAADI. The CDR3 runs to 12 residues. Trimming removed 0 bases from V and 5 bases from J, with 4 bases in between. The CDR3 bases are TGCGCCAGCAGTGAGTCAGGGGAGACCCAGTACTTC. This gives the protein CASSESGETQYF.

This clonotype was seen a handful of times. The chain's CDR3 is CSVEIGGGQPQHF. The CDR3 bases are TGCAGCGTTGAAATAGGGGGCGGGCAGCCCCAGCATTTT. The chain recombines TRBV29-1 with TRBJ1-5, with 7 positions matching TRBD1. CDR1 and CDR2 from the germline V gene are SQVTM and ANQGSEA. With 2 bases clipped from V and 7 bases from J, the junction kept 5 bases outside the gene matches. This CDR3 is built from 13 residues. Supplemented by reference TRBV29-1 and TRBJ1-5, the full variable domain reads SAVISQKPSRDICQRGTSLTIQCQVDSQVTMMFWYRQQPGQSLTLIATANQGSEATYESGFVIDKFPISRPNLTFSTLTVSNMSPEDSSIYLCSVEIGGGQPQHFGDGTRLSIL.

The chain is built from TRBV4-3 and TRBJ2-2; D is undetermined. This CDR3 region has 13 residues. The germline V and J ends were trimmed by 2 bases and 6 bases, with 7 bases remaining between them. Germline V gene lookup returns CDR1 LGHNA and CDR2 YSLEER. The CDR3 region has the DNA TGCGCCAGCAGCCAAACCATGGCCGGGGAGCTGTTTTTT. Translation: CASSQTMAGELFF.

This clonotype was picked up many times. V usage is TRBV7-2 and J usage is TRBJ2-5; 10 bases are a match to TRBD2. The trim removed 0 bases at V and 6 bases at J, leaving 13 bases unmatched. The CDR3 contains 18 residues. The germline CDR1 and CDR2 sequences are SGHTA and FQGNSA. CDR3 DNA sequence: TGTGCCAGCAGCTTAGCGAGTGGTGGAGCGGGGGGGCTGAAGACCCAGTACTTC. This translates into CASSLASGGAGGLKTQYF.

This clonotype was counted ten times or more. The V and J genes are TRBV4-3 and TRBJ2-3; TRBD2 is a possible D gene (8 bases). Germline lookup yields CDR1 LGHNA and CDR2 YSLEER. The CDR3 spans 15 residues. Trimming shortened V by 3 bases and J by 9 bases, and 19 bases separated the two germline ends. The CDR3 coding sequence is TGCGCCAGCAGCCACGGGGGGGACAGTCTCTTGACGCAGTATTTT. Amino acids: CASSHGGDSLLTQYF.

This clonotype was found many times. This chain connects TRBV12-3 or TRBV12-4 to TRBJ2-3, with a possible D match to TRBD1 (6 bases). The CDR3 is made up of 13 amino acids. Trimming took off 5 bases at V and 3 bases at J, with 9 bases between the two ends. The CDR3 coding sequence is TGTGCCAGCAGTCTCGGACAGACAGATACGCAGTATTTT. Amino acid sequence: CASSLGQTDTQYF.

This chain connects TRBV10-3 to TRBJ2-5, with D perhaps assigned TRBD1 or TRBD2 (5 bases each). Germline lookup yields CDR1 ENHRY and CDR2 SYGVKD. The CDR3 is made up of 12 amino acids. V lost 3 bases, J lost 5 bases, and 7 bases lay in between. In nucleotides, the CDR3 is TGTGCCATCAGTGACGAGGGGGAGACCCAGTACTTC. It specifies CAISDEGETQYF.

The J gene is TRBJ1-1, the V gene TRBV28; the D is unclear. Trimming removed 8 bases at V and 0 bases at J, with 1 base between. The length of the CDR3 is 10 residues. The germline gives CDR1 MDHEN, CDR2 SYDVKM. The CDR3 DNA follows: TGTGCCAGCGTGAACACTGAAGCTTTCTTT. Its protein is CASVNTEAFF. Combining the CDR3 with reference TRBV28 and TRBJ1-1 gives the whole variable domain DVKVTQSSRYLVKRTGEKVFLECVQDMDHENMFWYRQDPGLGLRLIYFSYDVKMKEKGDIPEGYSVSREKKERFSLILESASTNQTSMYLCASVNTEAFFGQGTRLTVV.

This clonotype has at least ten counts. The V and J genes are TRBV29-1 and TRBJ2-1; D tentatively fits TRBD1 or TRBD2 (5 bases each). From germline, CDR1 is SQVTM and CDR2 ANQGSEA. The CDR3 consists of 10 residues. Trimming removed 4 bases from V and 9 bases from J, with 7 bases in between. DNA of the CDR3: TGCAGCGTTGTTGGGGGTGAGCAGTTCTTC. It yields the protein CSVVGGEQFF.

This clonotype appeared many times. This chain uses TRBV5-1 with TRBJ2-3, with TRBD2 identical over 11 bases. Trimming took 4 bases from V and 5 from J; bases not matched to a gene: 9. There are 16 residues in the CDR3. CDR1 and CDR2 (germline): SGHRS, YFSETQ. CDR3 DNA sequence: TGCGCCAGCAGCCCCGCGACTAGCGGGGTAATAGATACGCAGTATTTT. Its translation: CASSPATSGVIDTQYF.

This clonotype was observed a handful of times. The rearrangement joins TRBV24-1 to TRBJ2-2; 9 nucleotides match TRBD1. The length of the CDR3 is 17 residues. In germline, CDR1 is KGHDR, CDR2 SFDVKD. Unmatched junction bases numbered 7, after V lost 4 bases and J lost 2 bases. In nucleotides, the CDR3 is TGTGCCACCAGTGAGGCCGGGACAGGGTTTAACACCGGGGAGCTGTTTTTT. Amino acid sequence: CATSEAGTGFNTGELFF.

This clonotype was seen ten or more times. The CDR3 reads CSARGDRDTDTQYF. Written as DNA, the CDR3 is TGCAGTGCTAGAGGTGACAGGGACACAGATACGCAGTATTTT. The chain carries TRBV20-1 and TRBJ2-3; 7 nucleotides match TRBD1. Germline V gene lookup returns CDR1 DFQATT and CDR2 SNEGSKA (reference sequence). V shed 1 base and J 2 bases; nucleotides not matched to a gene: 3. The CDR3 is made up of 14 amino acids.

This chain links TRBV5-4 with TRBJ2-7; maybe TRBD1 (7 bases). V was cut by 0 bases and J by 5 bases, with 15 bases left in between. The CDR3 runs 15 residues. Per germline, CDR1 SGHNT and CDR2 YYREEE (reference sequence). Written as DNA, the CDR3 is TGTGCCAGCAGCTTGGAGGCCCCAGGGGGGCACGAGCAGTACTTC. As protein: CASSLEAPGGHEQYF.